This TCR beta chain derives from a study of cytomegalovirus exposure and HLA in healthy donors. Study overall: From HLA-typed donors, an early data release held around 85 million unique TCRs.

PCR employed 60 Vbeta and 13 Jbeta primers. TCRdb's copy holds only in-frame clones and misses some; the assay was immunoSEQ multiplex PCR. This sample has 100,000 to 150,000 clones, with roughly 80% found just once. Overall study findings and caveats: In vitro checks showed that a few CMV-associated chains really do target CMV antigens. Accurate HLA-A and HLA-B prediction from TCR beta sequences was reported for most subjects.

The CDR3 has 16 residues. V lost 3 bases, J lost 1 base, and 6 bases stayed unmatched. Germline values: CDR1 MGHRA, CDR2 YSYEKL. Remarks on this clone: Its antigen is not known.

The sample consisted of PBMCs. The TCR sequence derives from a female donor in good health and CMV-seronegative. The J gene is TRBJ2-4, the V gene TRBV4-1; TRBD2 aligns across 7 bases. CDR3 loop: CASSQDSGRAKNIQYF. The CDR3 DNA sequence: TGCGCCAGCAGCCAGGACTCCGGGAGGGCCAAAAACATTCAGTACTTC.